The 17 T cell receptor beta chains below all came from one sample that was sequenced in a study of shared clonotypes between healthy human individuals. CD45RO-negative, CCR7-selected cells formed the naive CD8 fraction, which excluded terminally differentiated effector memory CD45RA+ cells. Repertoires were generated with immunoSEQ multiplex PCR, while TCRdb's copy carries only in-frame clones and drops some. The sample includes about 820,000 clones, about 91% of them seen just once. The sequenced material came from naive CD8+ T cells sorted from blood. The source is a man aged 25-45 years in good health.

The chain is built from TRBV4-1 and TRBJ1-4, with D perhaps TRBD1 (5 bases). The germline V gene has CDR1 MGHRA and CDR2 YSYEKL. The CDR3 length is 15 residues. Between the trimmed V and J ends, which lost 0 bases and 8 bases, there was a span of 13 bases. CDR3: CASSQEMGLGEKLFF. The CDR3 nucleotides are TGCGCCAGCAGCCAAGAGATGGGACTTGGGGAAAAACTGTTTTTT.

This chain links TRBV9 with TRBJ2-7; TRBD2 might be the D (5 bases). Germline V gene lookup returns CDR1 SGDLS and CDR2 YYNGEE. Trimming pared 2 bases from V and 6 bases from J, leaving 12 bases between. This CDR3 is 13 amino acids long. This CDR3 reads CASSVGDEREQYF. The CDR3, as DNA: TGTGCCAGCAGCGTCGGGGATGAGCGCGAGCAGTACTTC.

This chain joins TRBV5-8 and TRBJ2-1; 9 positions match TRBD2. CDR3 length equals 16 residues. Germline V gene data show CDR1 as SGHTS and CDR2 as YDEGEE. The ends lost 5 bases at V and 2 bases at J; junction bases unmatched: 8. The DNA for the CDR3 is TGTGCCAGCAGTTTTGAAGGACTAGCGCCCTACAATGAGCAGTTCTTC. Translated: CASSFEGLAPYNEQFF. The full variable domain, in which reference TRBV5-8 and TRBJ2-1 provide the parts outside the CDR3, is EAGVTQSPTHLIKTRGQQATLRCSPISGHTSVYWYQQALGLGLQFLLWYDEGEERNRGNFPPRFSGRQFPNYSSELNVNALELEDSALYLCASSFEGLAPYNEQFFGPGTRLTVL.

The chain couples TRBV11-2 to TRBJ2-5; 12 bases map to TRBD2. CDR1 and CDR2 (germline): SGHAT, FQNNGV. V shed 5 bases and J 5 bases; nucleotides not matched to a gene: 9. The CDR3 loop spans 16 amino acids. The CDR3 DNA follows: TGTGCCAGCAGCCCAGGGACTAGCGGGTTCGTGGAGACCCAGTACTTC. Amino acids: CASSPGTSGFVETQYF.

J is TRBJ1-1 and V is TRBV7-9; D is possibly TRBD1 (6 bases). The CDR3 spans 12 residues. Germline V gene data show CDR1 as SEHNR and CDR2 as FQNEAQ (reference sequence). V dropped 7 bases and J dropped 7 bases, with 13 bases sitting between them. CDR3 amino acids: CASNKGGSEAFF. CDR3 nucleotide sequence: TGTGCCAGCAACAAGGGGGGAAGTGAAGCTTTCTTT.

The chain couples TRBV11-3 to TRBJ2-1; TRBD1 aligns across 10 bases. There are 15 residues in the CDR3. Germline CDR1 is SGHNT and CDR2 is YENEEA. The V segment lost 1 base and the J segment 3 bases; nucleotides outside the gene matches: 0. The CDR3 DNA is TGTGCCAGCAGCTTAGGGACAGGGGGCTACAATGAGCAGTTCTTC. This codes for CASSLGTGGYNEQFF.

The chain combines TRBV7-9 with TRBJ1-1; the match to TRBD1 covers 8 bases. This CDR3 has 16 residues. The trim removed 3 bases at V and 5 bases at J, leaving 11 bases unmatched. Germline CDR1 reads SEHNR; CDR2 reads FQNEAQ (reference sequence). The CDR3 reads CASSFSGTGEDTEAFF. CDR3 nucleotides: TGTGCCAGCAGCTTTTCCGGGACAGGCGAGGATACTGAAGCTTTCTTT.

The V and J genes are TRBV9 and TRBJ2-7; D unresolved. V lost 0 bases, J lost 2 bases, and 12 bases lay in between. The CDR3 contains 15 residues. The germline V gene encodes CDR1 SGDLS and CDR2 YYNGEE. The CDR3 sequence: CASSVGSSRTYEQYF. DNA for the CDR3: TGTGCCAGCAGCGTAGGGAGCAGCAGGACCTACGAGCAGTACTTC.

Comments on this clone: This specimen includes other DNA sequences encoding the same CDR3. CDR3 DNA sequence: TGTGCCAGTCGCACTAGCGGGAGCTCCTACAATGAGCAGTTCTTC. Encoded protein: CASRTSGSSYNEQFF. The V and J genes are TRBV19 and TRBJ2-1, with 11 bases aligning to TRBD2. The germline gives CDR1 LNHDA, CDR2 SQIVND (reference sequence). CDR3 length: 15 amino acids. V lost 8 bases, J lost 0 bases, and 3 bases stayed unmatched.

The chain joins TRBV5-1 to TRBJ1-1; 9 bases map to TRBD1. Germline V gene lookup returns CDR1 SGHRS and CDR2 YFSETQ. Trimming took 3 bases from V and 2 from J; bases not matched to a gene: 8. The length of the CDR3 is 16 residues. The CDR3 bases are TGCGCCAGCAGCTCGGACAGGGGAGCCGGAAACACTGAAGCTTTCTTT. It codes for CASSSDRGAGNTEAFF.

This rearrangement joins TRBV5-4 to TRBJ1-1, with a tentative D call TRBD1 (5 bases). This CDR3 comprises 13 residues. Germline V gene sequence: CDR1 SGHNT, CDR2 YYREEE (reference sequence). Trimming left V 4 bases short and J 1 base short, with 8 bases between. CDR3 nucleotide sequence: TGTGCCAGCAGCCGAGGGGCGAACACTGAAGCTTTCTTT. This sequence encodes CASSRGANTEAFF.

The table lists this clone with a count of one. The genes are TRBV13 and TRBJ2-5, with 7 bases matching TRBD1. The germline CDR1 and CDR2 sequences are PRHDT and FYEKMQ (reference sequence). The CDR3 runs to 13 residues. Losses at the gene ends were 5 bases for V and 5 bases for J; bases not matched to a gene: 5. The CDR3 sequence is CASSPGQEETQYF. CDR3 sequence (DNA): TGTGCCAGCAGCCCCGGACAGGAGGAGACCCAGTACTTC.

This chain's CDR3 is CASNVVGTNEKLFF. CDR3 DNA: TGTGCCAGCAACGTCGTAGGAACTAATGAAAAACTGTTTTTT. The chain uses TRBV7-9 and TRBJ1-4; D not certain. Deletions cut 7 bases from V and 1 base from J, with 10 bases between. The CDR3 has 14 residues. Germline CDR1 reads SEHNR; CDR2 reads FQNEAQ (reference sequence). Filled out from reference TRBV7-9 and TRBJ1-4, the complete variable domain reads DTGVSQNPRHKITKRGQNVTFRCDPISEHNRLYWYRQTLGQGPEFLTYFQNEAQLEKSRLLSDRFSAERPKGSFSTLEIQRTEQGDSAMYLCASNVVGTNEKLFFGSGTQLSVL.

J is TRBJ1-3 and V is TRBV27, with D hard to call. Germline CDR1 reads MNHEY; CDR2 reads SMNVEV (reference sequence). Trimming pared 7 bases from V and 0 bases from J, leaving 7 bases between. This CDR3 spans 13 amino acids. DNA of the CDR3: TGTGCCAGCATGAGGAGCTCTGGAAACACCATATATTTT. It codes for CASMRSSGNTIYF.

Notes on this clone: A much more abundant neighbour one base away suggests this may be a read error. The sample has other DNA sequences that encode this CDR3 too. The chain carries TRBV6-5 and TRBJ2-7; TRBD1 is a possible D gene (6 bases). CDR1 and CDR2 from the germline V gene are MNHEY and SVGAGI. V lost 6 bases and J lost 2, with 8 bases in between. This CDR3 region has 12 residues. CDR3 DNA: TGTGCCAGCAGCCGGACAGCCTACGAGCAGTACTTC. Amino acid sequence: CASSRTAYEQYF.

The gene calls are TRBV14 and TRBJ2-2; no definite D call. Germline V gene lookup returns CDR1 SGHDN and CDR2 FVKESK. The CDR3 contains 12 residues. The ends were cut back, 0 bases at V and 7 bases at J, with 3 bases in the middle. The CDR3 coding sequence is TGTGCCAGCAGCCAAGAGAACGGGGAGCTGTTTTTT. Protein: CASSQENGELFF.

The rearrangement joins TRBV7-3 to TRBJ2-3; tentative D call: TRBD2 (5 bases). V was trimmed by 1 base and J by 0 bases, leaving 11 bases between them. The germline V gene encodes CDR1 SGHTA and CDR2 FQGTGA. The CDR3 runs to 16 residues. The CDR3 region is CASSLMGGSSTDTQYF. As DNA, the CDR3 is TGTGCCAGCAGCTTAATGGGCGGGTCTAGCACAGATACGCAGTATTTT. Variable domain in full (rest from reference TRBV7-3 and TRBJ2-3): GAGVSQTPSNKVTEKGKYVELRCDPISGHTALYWYRQSLGQGPEFLIYFQGTGAADDSGLPNDRFFAVRPEGSVSTLKIQRTERGDSAVYLCASSLMGGSSTDTQYFGPGTRLTVL.